This T cell receptor beta chain was identified in a study of response to subunit inactivated influenza vaccine. Study-level points and caveats: With each seasonal influenza vaccination, the authors suggested, few new T cells are recruited.

Worth noting for this clonotype: As yet, its antigen is unknown.

Trimming pared 8 bases from V and 5 bases from J, leaving 19 bases between. CDR1 DFQATT and CDR2 SNEGSKA come from the germline V gene (reference sequence). CDR3 size: 13 residues. TCRdb fed the RT-PCR reads into MiXCR, producing one record per CDR3 protein. The profile covers roughly 570,000 distinct CDR3 sequences, with approximately 15% appearing a single time and 8.5% to 14% taken by the ten largest. The starting material was PBMCs from blood, obtained 11 to 12 days after vaccination. The genes are TRBV20-1 and TRBJ2-7, with D perhaps TRBD1 (7 bases). This clonotype was obtained from a man in his fifties who received an inactivated influenza vaccine. This CDR3 is CSHRGLRGDEQYF. The DNA of the CDR3 is TGCAGTCACAGGGGACTTCGGGGAGACGAGCAGTACTTC.